The source of this TCR beta chain is a study of a mutant IDH1 vaccine in newly diagnosed glioma. Time point noted: week 47, end of study. Doses comprised 300 ug of mutant IDH1 20-mer peptide each, plus topical imiquimod. Trimming cost V 6 bases and J 4 bases; bases outside gene matches: 10. The CDR3 spans 15 residues. Germline values: CDR1 ENHRY, CDR2 SYGVKD. Here immunoSEQ multiplex PCR was the method, and the copy in TCRdb shows in-frame clones only, minus some. The table shows roughly 31,000 clones, with about 80% occurring only once. As regards this clone: Its specificity is unknown.

The clonotype originates from a man aged 30-40 years with glioma. The sequencing here drew on PBMCs, taken from a glioma patient whose treatment included an IDH1 peptide vaccine. The chain links TRBV10-3 to TRBJ2-7; TRBD1 matches 9 bases. The CDR3 here is CAIRPHRGQVYEQYF. As DNA, the CDR3 is TGTGCCATCAGACCTCACAGGGGGCAGGTATACGAGCAGTACTTC.